This entry is about one T cell receptor beta chain. The sample comes from a study of blood T cell repertoires in COVID-19. The length of the CDR3 is 13 residues. V gave up 0 bases and J gave up 4 bases, with 9 bases separating them. CDR1 and CDR2 (germline): GTSNPN, SVGIG (reference sequence). Assay used: immunoSEQ multiplex PCR; TCRdb lists only in-frame clones, some missing. The sample contains fewer than 200,000 clones, around 84% of which appear only once. This chain joins TRBV30 and TRBJ1-1; unclear D gene. The clonotype comes from a man aged 45-65 years who had recovered from COVID-19. Sequencing was carried out using PBMCs or T cells enriched from blood (not recorded which). CDR3 coding DNA: TGTGCCTGGAGTGTCTTCCAGGTCACTGAAGCTTTCTTT. Encoded protein: CAWSVFQVTEAFF.